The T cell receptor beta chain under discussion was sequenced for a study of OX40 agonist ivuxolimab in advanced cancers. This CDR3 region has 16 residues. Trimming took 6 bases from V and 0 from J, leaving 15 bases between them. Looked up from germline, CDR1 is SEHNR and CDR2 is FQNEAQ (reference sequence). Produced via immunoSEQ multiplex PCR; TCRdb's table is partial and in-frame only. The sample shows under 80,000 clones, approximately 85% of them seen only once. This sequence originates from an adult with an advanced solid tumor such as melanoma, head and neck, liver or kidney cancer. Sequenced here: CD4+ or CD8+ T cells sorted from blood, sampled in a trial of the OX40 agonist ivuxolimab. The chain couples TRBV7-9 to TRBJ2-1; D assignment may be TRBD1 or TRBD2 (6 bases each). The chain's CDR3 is CASRSPRGGSYNEQFF. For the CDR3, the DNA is TGTGCCAGCAGATCACCCAGGGGAGGCTCCTACAATGAGCAGTTCTTC.